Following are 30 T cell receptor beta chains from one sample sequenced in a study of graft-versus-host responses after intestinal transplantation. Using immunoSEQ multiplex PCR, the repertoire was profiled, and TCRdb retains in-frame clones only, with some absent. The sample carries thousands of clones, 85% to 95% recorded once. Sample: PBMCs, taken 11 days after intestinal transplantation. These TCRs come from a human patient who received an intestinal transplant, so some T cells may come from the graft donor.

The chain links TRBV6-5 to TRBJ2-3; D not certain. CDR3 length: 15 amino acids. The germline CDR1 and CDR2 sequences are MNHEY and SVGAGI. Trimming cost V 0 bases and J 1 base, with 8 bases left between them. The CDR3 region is CASSYSVARTDTQYF. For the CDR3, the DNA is TGTGCCAGCAGTTACTCTGTGGCCCGCACAGATACGCAGTATTTT.

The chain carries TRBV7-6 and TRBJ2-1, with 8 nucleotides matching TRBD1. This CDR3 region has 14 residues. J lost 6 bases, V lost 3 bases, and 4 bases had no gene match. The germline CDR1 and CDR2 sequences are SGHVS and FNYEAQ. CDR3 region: CASSFGQGVNEQFF. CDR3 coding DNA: TGTGCCAGCAGCTTCGGACAGGGTGTCAATGAGCAGTTCTTC.

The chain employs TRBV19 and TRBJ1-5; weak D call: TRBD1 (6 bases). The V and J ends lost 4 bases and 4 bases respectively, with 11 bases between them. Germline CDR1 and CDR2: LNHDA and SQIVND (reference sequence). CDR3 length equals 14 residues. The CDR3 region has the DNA TGTGCCAGTAGTACCCGACAGGTTAATCAGCCCCAGCATTTT. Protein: CASSTRQVNQPQHF.

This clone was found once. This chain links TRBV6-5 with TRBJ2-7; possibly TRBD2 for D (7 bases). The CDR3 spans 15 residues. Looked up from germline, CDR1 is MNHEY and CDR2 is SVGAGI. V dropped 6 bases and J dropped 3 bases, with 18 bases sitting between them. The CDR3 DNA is TGTGCCAGCAGGGGGGGGCCATATTCCAGCTACGAGCAGTACTTC. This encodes CASRGGPYSSYEQYF.

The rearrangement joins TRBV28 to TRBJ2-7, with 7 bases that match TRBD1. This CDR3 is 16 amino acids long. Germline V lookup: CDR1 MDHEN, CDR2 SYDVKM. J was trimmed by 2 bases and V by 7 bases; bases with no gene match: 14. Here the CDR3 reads CASTQPPTGHPYEQYF. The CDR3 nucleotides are TGTGCCAGCACCCAACCTCCGACAGGGCACCCCTACGAGCAGTACTTC.

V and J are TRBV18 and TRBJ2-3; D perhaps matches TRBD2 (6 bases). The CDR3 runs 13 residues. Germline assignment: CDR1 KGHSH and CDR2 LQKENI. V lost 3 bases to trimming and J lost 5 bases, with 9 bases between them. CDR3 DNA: TGTGCCAGCTCACCGGGGGGTAGAGATACGCAGTATTTT. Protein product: CASSPGGRDTQYF. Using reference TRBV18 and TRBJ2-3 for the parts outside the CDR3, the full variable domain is NAGVMQNPRHLVRRRGQEARLRCSPMKGHSHVYWYRQLPEEGLKFMVYLQKENIIDESGMPKERFSAEFPKEGPSILRIQQVVRGDSAAYFCASSPGGRDTQYFGPGTRLTVL.

The CDR3 reads CASSPMTARAFNEQFF. CDR3 coding DNA: TGTGCCAGCTCACCGATGACAGCGCGAGCTTTCAATGAGCAGTTCTTC. This sequence joins TRBV18 and TRBJ2-1; D possibly corresponds to TRBD1 (5 bases). Trimming stripped 3 bases from V and 6 bases from J, with 18 bases between. The CDR3 totals 16 residues. CDR1 is KGHSH, CDR2 LQKENI, per germline.

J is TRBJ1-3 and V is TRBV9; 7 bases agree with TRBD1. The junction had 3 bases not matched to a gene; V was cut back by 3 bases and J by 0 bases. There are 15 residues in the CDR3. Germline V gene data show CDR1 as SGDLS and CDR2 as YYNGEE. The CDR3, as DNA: TGTGCCAGCAGCGGCGGGACAGACTCTGGAAACACCATATATTTT. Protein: CASSGGTDSGNTIYF. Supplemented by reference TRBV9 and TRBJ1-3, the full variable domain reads DSGVTQTPKHLITATGQRVTLRCSPRSGDLSVYWYQQSLDQGLQFLIQYYNGEERAKGNILERFSAQQFPDLHSELNLSSLELGDSALYFCASSGGTDSGNTIYFGEGSWLTVV.

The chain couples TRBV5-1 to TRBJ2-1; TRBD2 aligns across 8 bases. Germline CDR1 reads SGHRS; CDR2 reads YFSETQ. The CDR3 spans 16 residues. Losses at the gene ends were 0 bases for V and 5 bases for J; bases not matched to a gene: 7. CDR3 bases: TGCGCCAGCAGCTTGGCTCCGGGACTAGGAGACAATGAGCAGTTCTTC. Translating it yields CASSLAPGLGDNEQFF. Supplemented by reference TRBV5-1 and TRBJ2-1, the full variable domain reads KAGVTQTPRYLIKTRGQQVTLSCSPISGHRSVSWYQQTPGQGLQFLFEYFSETQRNKGNFPGRFSGRQFSNSRSEMNVSTLELGDSALYLCASSLAPGLGDNEQFFGPGTRLTVL.

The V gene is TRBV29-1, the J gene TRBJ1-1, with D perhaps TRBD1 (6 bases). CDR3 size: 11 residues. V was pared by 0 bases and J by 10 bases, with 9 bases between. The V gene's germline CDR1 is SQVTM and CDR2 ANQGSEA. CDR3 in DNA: TGCAGCGTTGAAGATAGGGGGGCAGCTTTCTTT. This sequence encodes CSVEDRGAAFF.

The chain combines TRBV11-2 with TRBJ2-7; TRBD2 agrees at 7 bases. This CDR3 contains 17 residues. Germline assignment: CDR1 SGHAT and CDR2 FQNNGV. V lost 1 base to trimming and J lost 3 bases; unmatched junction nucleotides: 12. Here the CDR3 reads CASSLVYGGSRFYEQYF. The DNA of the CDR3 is TGTGCCAGCAGCTTAGTTTATGGCGGGAGTAGGTTCTACGAGCAGTACTTC.

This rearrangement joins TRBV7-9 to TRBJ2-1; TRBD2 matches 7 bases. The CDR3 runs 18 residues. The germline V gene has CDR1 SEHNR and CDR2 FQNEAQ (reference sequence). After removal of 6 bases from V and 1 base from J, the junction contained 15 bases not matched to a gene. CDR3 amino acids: CASRPGLRLPYSYNEQFF. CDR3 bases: TGTGCCAGCAGACCGGGACTAAGGCTCCCATATTCCTACAATGAGCAGTTCTTC.

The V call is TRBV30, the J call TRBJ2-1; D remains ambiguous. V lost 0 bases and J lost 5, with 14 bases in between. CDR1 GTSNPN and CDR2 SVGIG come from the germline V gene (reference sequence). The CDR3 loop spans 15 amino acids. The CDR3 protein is CAWSVLRLINNEQFF. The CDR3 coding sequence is TGTGCCTGGAGTGTATTGCGACTCATAAACAATGAGCAGTTCTTC.

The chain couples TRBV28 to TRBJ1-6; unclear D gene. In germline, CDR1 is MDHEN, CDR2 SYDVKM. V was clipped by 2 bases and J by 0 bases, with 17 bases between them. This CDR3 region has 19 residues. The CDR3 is CASSLNGQVESSYNSPLHF. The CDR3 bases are TGTGCCAGCAGTTTAAATGGCCAGGTGGAAAGCTCCTATAATTCACCCCTCCACTTT.

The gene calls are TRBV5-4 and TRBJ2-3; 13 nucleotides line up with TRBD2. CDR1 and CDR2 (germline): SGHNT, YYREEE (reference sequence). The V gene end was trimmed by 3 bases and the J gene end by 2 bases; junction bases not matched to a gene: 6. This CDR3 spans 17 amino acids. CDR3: CASSSGTSGINTDTQYF. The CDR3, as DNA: TGTGCCAGCAGCTCAGGGACTAGCGGGATCAACACAGATACGCAGTATTTT.

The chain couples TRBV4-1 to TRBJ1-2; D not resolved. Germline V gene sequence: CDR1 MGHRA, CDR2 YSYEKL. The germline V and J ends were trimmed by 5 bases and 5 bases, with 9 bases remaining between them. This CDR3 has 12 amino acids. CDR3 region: CASSSTLYGYTF. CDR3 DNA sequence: TGCGCCAGCAGCTCTACACTTTATGGCTACACCTTC.

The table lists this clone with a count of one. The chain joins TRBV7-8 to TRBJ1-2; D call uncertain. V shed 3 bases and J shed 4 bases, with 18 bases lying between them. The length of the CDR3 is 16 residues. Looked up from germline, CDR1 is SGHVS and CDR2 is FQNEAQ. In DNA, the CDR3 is TGTGCCAGCAGCTTTGTTTTGTCCCGAAAGACCTATGGCTACACCTTC. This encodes CASSFVLSRKTYGYTF.

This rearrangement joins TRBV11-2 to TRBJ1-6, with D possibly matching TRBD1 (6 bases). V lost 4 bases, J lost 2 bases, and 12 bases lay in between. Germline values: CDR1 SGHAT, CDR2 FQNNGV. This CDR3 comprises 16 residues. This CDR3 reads CASSSSGAAYNSPLHF. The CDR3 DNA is TGTGCCAGCAGCTCTTCAGGGGCCGCCTATAATTCACCCCTCCACTTT.

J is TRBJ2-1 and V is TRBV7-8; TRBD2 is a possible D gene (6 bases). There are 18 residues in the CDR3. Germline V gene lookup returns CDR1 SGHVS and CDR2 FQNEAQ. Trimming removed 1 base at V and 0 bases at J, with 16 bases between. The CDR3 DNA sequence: TGTGCCAGCAGCTTAGTCGGTGGGAGGATAAGCTCCTACAATGAGCAGTTCTTC. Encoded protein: CASSLVGGRISSYNEQFF.

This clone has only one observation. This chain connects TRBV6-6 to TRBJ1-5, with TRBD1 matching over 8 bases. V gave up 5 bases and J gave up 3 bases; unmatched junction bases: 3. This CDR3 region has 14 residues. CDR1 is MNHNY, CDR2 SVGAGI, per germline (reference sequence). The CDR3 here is CASSDRGANQPQHF. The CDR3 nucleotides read TGTGCCAGCAGTGACAGGGGAGCCAATCAGCCCCAGCATTTT.

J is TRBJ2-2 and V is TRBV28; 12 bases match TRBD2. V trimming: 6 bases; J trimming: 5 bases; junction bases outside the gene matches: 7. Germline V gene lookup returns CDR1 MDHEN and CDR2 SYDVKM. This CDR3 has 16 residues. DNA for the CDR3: TGTGCCAGCAGCCCGCTAGCGGGAGGGGAGACCGGGGAGCTGTTTTTT. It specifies CASSPLAGGETGELFF. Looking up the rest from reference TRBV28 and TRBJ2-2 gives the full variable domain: DVKVTQSSRYLVKRTGEKVFLECVQDMDHENMFWYRQDPGLGLRLIYFSYDVKMKEKGDIPEGYSVSREKKERFSLILESASTNQTSMYLCASSPLAGGETGELFFGEGSRLTVL.

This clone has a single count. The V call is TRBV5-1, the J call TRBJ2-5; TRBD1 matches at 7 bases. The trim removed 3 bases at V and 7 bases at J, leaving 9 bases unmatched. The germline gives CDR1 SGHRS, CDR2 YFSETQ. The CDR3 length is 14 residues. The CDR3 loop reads CASSWGQSVGTQYF. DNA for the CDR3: TGCGCCAGCAGCTGGGGACAGTCGGTTGGGACCCAGTACTTC.

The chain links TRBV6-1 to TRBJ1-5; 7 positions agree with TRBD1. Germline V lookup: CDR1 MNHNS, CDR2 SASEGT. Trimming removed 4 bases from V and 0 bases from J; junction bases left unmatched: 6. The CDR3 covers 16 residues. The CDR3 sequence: CASSARQGFSNQPQHF. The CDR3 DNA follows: TGTGCCAGCAGTGCCCGACAGGGTTTTAGCAATCAGCCCCAGCATTTT.

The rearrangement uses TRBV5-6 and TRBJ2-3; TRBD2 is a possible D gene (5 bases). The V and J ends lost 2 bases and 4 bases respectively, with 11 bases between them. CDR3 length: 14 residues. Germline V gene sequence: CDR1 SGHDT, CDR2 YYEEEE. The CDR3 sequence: CASSLLDEADTQYF. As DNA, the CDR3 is TGTGCCAGCAGCTTACTAGACGAGGCAGATACGCAGTATTTT.

This CDR3 is CASSADRGQPQHF. DNA for the CDR3: TGTGCCAGCAGTGCTGATAGAGGGCAGCCCCAGCATTTT. The rearrangement joins TRBV27 to TRBJ1-5; D is uncertain. CDR3 length: 13 residues. The V end lost 5 bases, the J end lost 7 bases, and 12 bases lay between the germline ends. CDR1 and CDR2 (germline): MNHEY, SMNVEV (reference sequence).

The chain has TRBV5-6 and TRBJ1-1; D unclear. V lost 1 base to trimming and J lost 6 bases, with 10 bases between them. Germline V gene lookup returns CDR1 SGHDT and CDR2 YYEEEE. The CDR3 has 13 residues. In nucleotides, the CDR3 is TGTGCCAGCAGCTTGAGGACGGTCGCTGAAGCTTTCTTT. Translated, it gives CASSLRTVAEAFF. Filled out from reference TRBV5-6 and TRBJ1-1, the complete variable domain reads DAGVTQSPTHLIKTRGQQVTLRCSPKSGHDTVSWYQQALGQGPQFIFQYYEEEERQRGNFPDRFSGHQFPNYSSELNVNALLLGDSALYLCASSLRTVAEAFFGQGTRLTVV.

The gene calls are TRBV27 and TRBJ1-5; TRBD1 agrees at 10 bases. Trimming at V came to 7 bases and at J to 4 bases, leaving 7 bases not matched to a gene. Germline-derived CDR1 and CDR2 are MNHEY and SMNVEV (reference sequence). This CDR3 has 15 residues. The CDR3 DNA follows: TGTGCCAGCAAACCGGGACAGGGGAGAAATCAGCCCCAGCATTTT. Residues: CASKPGQGRNQPQHF.

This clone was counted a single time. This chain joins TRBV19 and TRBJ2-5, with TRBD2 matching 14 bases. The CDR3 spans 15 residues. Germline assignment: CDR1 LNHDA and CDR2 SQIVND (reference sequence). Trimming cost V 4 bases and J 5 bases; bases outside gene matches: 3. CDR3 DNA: TGTGCCAGTAGTACTGGGACTAGCGGGAGTGAGACCCAGTACTTC. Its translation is CASSTGTSGSETQYF.

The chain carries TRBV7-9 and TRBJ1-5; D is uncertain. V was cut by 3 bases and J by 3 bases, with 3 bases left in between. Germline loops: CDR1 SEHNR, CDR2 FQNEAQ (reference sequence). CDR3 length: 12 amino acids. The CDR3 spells CASSFDNQPQHF. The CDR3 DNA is TGTGCCAGCAGCTTTGACAATCAGCCCCAGCATTTT.

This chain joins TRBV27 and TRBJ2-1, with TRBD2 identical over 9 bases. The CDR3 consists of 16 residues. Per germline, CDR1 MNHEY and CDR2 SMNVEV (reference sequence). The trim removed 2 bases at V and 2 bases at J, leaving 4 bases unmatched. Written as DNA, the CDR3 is TGTGCCAGCAGTTTAGCAGCGGGAGGCACCTACAATGAGCAGTTCTTC. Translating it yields CASSLAAGGTYNEQFF.